Shown below are 25 T cell receptor beta chains from a single sample sequenced in a study of shared clonotypes between healthy human individuals. Assay used: immunoSEQ multiplex PCR; TCRdb lists only in-frame clones, some missing. This sample has around 1.4 million clones, with just under 99% found just once. The sequenced sample consisted of naive CD4+ T cells sorted from blood. Subset of the sample: CD45RA+ positively selected. These TCRs come from a man under 40 in good health.

This rearrangement joins TRBV27 to TRBJ2-1, with TRBD2 as a possible D gene (6 bases). Per germline, CDR1 MNHEY and CDR2 SMNVEV (reference sequence). The CDR3 has 12 residues. V was cut by 5 bases and J by 8 bases, with 10 bases left in between. CDR3 DNA sequence: TGTGCCAGCAGTAAACTAGCACATGAGCAGTTCTTC. Protein: CASSKLAHEQFF.

This chain uses TRBV5-1 with TRBJ1-2, with D possibly matching TRBD1 (6 bases). Germline CDR1 and CDR2: SGHRS and YFSETQ. This CDR3 region has 13 residues. V dropped 0 bases and J dropped 6 bases, with 9 bases sitting between them. The CDR3 protein is CASSLVQGNGYTF. CDR3 bases: TGCGCCAGCAGCTTGGTTCAGGGGAATGGCTACACCTTC. Using reference TRBV5-1 and TRBJ1-2 for the parts outside the CDR3, the full variable domain is KAGVTQTPRYLIKTRGQQVTLSCSPISGHRSVSWYQQTPGQGLQFLFEYFSETQRNKGNFPGRFSGRQFSNSRSEMNVSTLELGDSALYLCASSLVQGNGYTFGSGTRLTVV.

The V gene is TRBV6-5, the J gene TRBJ1-2; D ambiguous. CDR1 MNHEY and CDR2 SVGAGI come from the germline V gene. The CDR3 is 14 amino acids. The V end lost 4 bases, the J end lost 5 bases, and 14 bases lay between the germline ends. The CDR3 protein is CASSLTNSGYGYTF. The CDR3 bases are TGTGCCAGCAGTTTGACCAATTCGGGGTATGGCTACACCTTC.

This rearrangement joins TRBV28 to TRBJ2-7; 7 bases are shared with TRBD2. The V gene's germline CDR1 is MDHEN and CDR2 SYDVKM. The CDR3 has 16 residues. Losses at the gene ends were 4 bases for V and 0 bases for J; bases not matched to a gene: 9. The CDR3 DNA reads TGTGCCAGCAGTTCAATCCCCGGGACTACCTCCTACGAGCAGTACTTC. Translation: CASSSIPGTTSYEQYF. The complete variable domain, with remaining parts taken from reference TRBV28 and TRBJ2-7, reads DVKVTQSSRYLVKRTGEKVFLECVQDMDHENMFWYRQDPGLGLRLIYFSYDVKMKEKGDIPEGYSVSREKKERFSLILESASTNQTSMYLCASSSIPGTTSYEQYFGPGTRLTVT.

This clone was found once. The rearrangement uses TRBV4-1 and TRBJ2-5, with 10 bases identical to TRBD2. Germline lookup yields CDR1 MGHRA and CDR2 YSYEKL. V lost 2 bases, J lost 6 bases, and 3 bases stayed unmatched. CDR3 size: 14 residues. The CDR3 protein is CASSQSGLAKTQYF. In DNA, the CDR3 is TGCGCCAGCAGCCAATCGGGACTAGCGAAGACCCAGTACTTC.

V and J are TRBV18 and TRBJ2-7, with 8 bases aligning to TRBD1. The germline gives CDR1 KGHSH, CDR2 LQKENI. The CDR3 extends over 13 amino acids. The trim removed 4 bases at V and 2 bases at J, leaving 1 base unmatched. The DNA of the CDR3 is TGTGCCAGCTCACAGGGACAGGCCTACGAGCAGTACTTC. Translation: CASSQGQAYEQYF. The entire variable domain, with the rest obtained from reference TRBV18 and TRBJ2-7, is as follows: NAGVMQNPRHLVRRRGQEARLRCSPMKGHSHVYWYRQLPEEGLKFMVYLQKENIIDESGMPKERFSAEFPKEGPSILRIQQVVRGDSAAYFCASSQGQAYEQYFGPGTRLTVT.

The V gene is TRBV29-1, the J gene TRBJ1-2; D ambiguous. Looked up from germline, CDR1 is SQVTM and CDR2 is ANQGSEA. This CDR3 comprises 10 residues. The V and J ends lost 7 bases and 5 bases respectively, with 8 bases between them. This CDR3 is CSAVDYGYTF. Here the CDR3 DNA reads TGCAGCGCTGTCGATTATGGCTACACCTTC.

The chain links TRBV4-3 to TRBJ2-7; D is ambiguous. CDR1 is LGHNA, CDR2 YSLEER, per germline. This CDR3 is built from 12 residues. Trimming shortened V by 0 bases and J by 7 bases, and 7 bases separated the two germline ends. CDR3: CASSQEHGEQYF. The CDR3 DNA sequence: TGCGCCAGCAGCCAAGAACATGGTGAGCAGTACTTC.

The V call is TRBV19, the J call TRBJ1-5, with D possibly TRBD1 on 5 matching bases. CDR1 LNHDA and CDR2 SQIVND come from the germline V gene (reference sequence). The CDR3 runs 11 residues. The V and J ends lost 11 bases and 8 bases respectively, with 13 bases between them. CDR3 coding DNA: TGTGCCGGAGGGGTTTCGGAGCCCCAGCATTTT. Its translation is CAGGVSEPQHF. Together with reference TRBV19 and TRBJ1-5, the CDR3 gives the full variable domain: DGGITQSPKYLFRKEGQNVTLSCEQNLNHDAMYWYRQDPGQGLRLIYYSQIVNDFQKGDIAEGYSVSREKKESFPLTVTSAQKNPTAFYLCAGGVSEPQHFGDGTRLSIL.

The chain uses TRBV28 and TRBJ2-6; D unresolved. In germline, CDR1 is MDHEN, CDR2 SYDVKM. The CDR3 runs to 15 residues. Trimming removed 5 bases at V and 2 bases at J, with 10 bases between. The CDR3 DNA follows: TGTGCCAGCAGTACTTTAAGGACTGGGGCCAACGTCCTGACTTTC. Its translation: CASSTLRTGANVLTF.

The chain links TRBV27 to TRBJ2-7; possible D gene TRBD2, 5 bases. The V gene lost 5 bases and the J gene lost 2 bases, with 13 bases spanning the gap. The CDR3 consists of 14 residues. CDR1 is MNHEY, CDR2 SMNVEV, per germline (reference sequence). The CDR3 sequence is CASSPMTGTYEQYF. DNA of the CDR3: TGTGCCAGCAGTCCGATGACGGGAACCTACGAGCAGTACTTC.

Of note for this clone: An end of the junction differs from the germline gene, which may be a read error. V gene TRBV11-2 combines with J gene TRBJ2-7; unclear D gene. Germline V gene lookup returns CDR1 SGHAT and CDR2 FQNNGV. This CDR3 has 16 amino acids. CDR3: CASSLEMGRTSYEQYF. The CDR3 bases are TGTGCCAGCAGCCTAGAAATGGGCAGGACCTCCTACGAGCAGTACTTC. The full variable domain, completed using reference TRBV11-2 and TRBJ2-7, is EAGVAQSPRYKIIEKRQSVAFWCNPISGHATLYWYQQILGQGPKLLIQFQNNGVVDDSQLPKDRFSAERLKGVDSTLKIQPAKLEDSAVYLCASSLEMGRTSYEQYFGPGTRLTVT.

The rearrangement links TRBV7-2 to TRBJ2-1; 8 nucleotides align to TRBD1. Germline CDR1 and CDR2: SGHTA and FQGNSA. The length of the CDR3 is 17 residues. The V segment lost 1 base and the J segment 4 bases; nucleotides outside the gene matches: 9. This CDR3 is CASSLGPAGGGYNEQFF. CDR3 in DNA: TGTGCCAGCAGCTTAGGACCCGCAGGGGGCGGGTACAATGAGCAGTTCTTC.

The rearrangement links TRBV6-5 to TRBJ1-5, with 8 bases aligning to TRBD1. The CDR3 runs 15 residues. Germline-derived CDR1 and CDR2 are MNHEY and SVGAGI. J was trimmed by 7 bases and V by 6 bases; bases with no gene match: 11. This chain's CDR3 is CASRPDRGRGQPQHF. DNA of the CDR3: TGTGCCAGCAGACCCGACAGGGGTCGAGGACAGCCCCAGCATTTT.

The chain carries TRBV15 and TRBJ2-3, with unresolved D. The CDR3 loop spans 15 amino acids. The germline gives CDR1 LNHNV, CDR2 YYDKDF (reference sequence). Trimming stripped 0 bases from V and 4 bases from J, with 11 bases between. The CDR3 region has the DNA TGTGCCACCAGCAGAGATCCGGTAAAGGCAGATACGCAGTATTTT. It codes for CATSRDPVKADTQYF. Full variable domain (remainder filled in from reference TRBV15 and TRBJ2-3): DAMVIQNPRYQVTQFGKPVTLSCSQTLNHNVMYWYQQKSSQAPKLLFHYYDKDFNNEADTPDNFQSRRPNTSFCFLDIRSPGLGDTAMYLCATSRDPVKADTQYFGPGTRLTVL.

The V and J genes are TRBV9 and TRBJ1-4, with D perhaps TRBD1 (5 bases). V lost 4 bases and J 4 bases, leaving 11 bases between the germline ends. In germline, CDR1 is SGDLS, CDR2 YYNGEE. This CDR3 spans 14 amino acids. The DNA for the CDR3 is TGTGCCAGCAGCAGGCAGGGCCTTAATGAAAAACTGTTTTTT. This codes for CASSRQGLNEKLFF.

Turning to this clone: Other nucleotide sequences in the sample specify the same CDR3. This sequence joins TRBV7-2 and TRBJ2-1; no reliable D call. Germline V lookup: CDR1 SGHTA, CDR2 FQGNSA. Trimming removed 1 base at V and 2 bases at J, with 6 bases between. This CDR3 region has 14 residues. CDR3 bases: TGTGCCAGCAGCTTAGGAGGCCCCTACAATGAGCAGTTCTTC. Protein: CASSLGGPYNEQFF.

The sample holds one count of this clone. This rearrangement joins TRBV27 to TRBJ1-1; 11 bases align to TRBD1. CDR1 is MNHEY and CDR2 is SMNVEV in the germline V gene (reference sequence). The CDR3 is 14 amino acids. With 6 bases clipped from V and 3 bases from J, the junction kept 3 bases outside the gene matches. This CDR3 reads CASRDRGRDTEAFF. CDR3 nucleotides: TGTGCCAGCAGGGACAGGGGGCGCGACACTGAAGCTTTCTTT.

The chain is built from TRBV7-9 and TRBJ2-3; D remains ambiguous. Germline V gene sequence: CDR1 SEHNR, CDR2 FQNEAQ (reference sequence). V was clipped by 5 bases and J by 2 bases, with 5 bases between them. There are 12 residues in the CDR3. CDR3 sequence (DNA): TGTGCCAGCAGCCAAATCACAGATACGCAGTATTTT. It is translated as CASSQITDTQYF.

The chain joins TRBV5-1 to TRBJ1-3; D not resolved. Trimming stripped 0 bases from V and 2 bases from J, with 12 bases between. Germline lookup yields CDR1 SGHRS and CDR2 YFSETQ. This CDR3 has 16 amino acids. The CDR3 DNA reads as TGCGCCAGCAGCTTGGAGGGCGCGAGAACTGGAAACACCATATATTTT. Protein sequence: CASSLEGARTGNTIYF.

The chain combines TRBV9 with TRBJ2-7; D is undetermined. V was pared by 0 bases and J by 0 bases, with 10 bases between. This CDR3 has 15 amino acids. Germline values: CDR1 SGDLS, CDR2 YYNGEE. The chain's CDR3 is CASSVGRWNSYEQYF. Written as DNA, the CDR3 is TGTGCCAGCAGCGTAGGGAGATGGAACTCCTACGAGCAGTACTTC.

This sequence joins TRBV2 and TRBJ2-5; D perhaps matches TRBD1 (6 bases). This CDR3 has 13 amino acids. The germline gives CDR1 SNHLY, CDR2 FYNNEI. Deletions cut 7 bases from V and 6 bases from J, with 15 bases between. CDR3 nucleotide sequence: TGTGCCAGCATCCCAGGGACACGGAAGACCCAGTACTTC. Residues: CASIPGTRKTQYF.

This clone appeared a single time. This chain joins TRBV6-1 and TRBJ2-3; D call uncertain. V dropped 2 bases and J dropped 2 bases, with 11 bases sitting between them. CDR3 length: 15 residues. Germline V gives CDR1 MNHNS, CDR2 SASEGT. CDR3 residues: CASSELRDYTDTQYF. CDR3 DNA sequence: TGTGCCAGCAGTGAACTACGCGATTACACAGATACGCAGTATTTT.

Of note for this clone: An end of the junction differs from the germline gene, which may be a read error. The chain recombines TRBV18 with TRBJ2-7; TRBD2 aligns across 8 bases. In germline, CDR1 is KGHSH, CDR2 LQKENI. This CDR3 is 15 amino acids long. The CDR3 DNA sequence: TGTGCCAGCTCGCCACAGGGACTAGACCTGAACGAGCAGTACTTC. It yields the protein CASSPQGLDLNEQYF. The entire variable domain, with the rest obtained from reference TRBV18 and TRBJ2-7, is as follows: NAGVMQNPRHLVRRRGQEARLRCSPMKGHSHVYWYRQLPEEGLKFMVYLQKENIIDESGMPKERFSAEFPKEGPSILRIQQVVRGDSAAYFCASSPQGLDLNEQYFGPGTRLTVT.

The CDR3 region is CATSKTGVGAFF. The CDR3 DNA is TGTGCCACCAGCAAAACAGGGGTTGGAGCTTTCTTT. The chain links TRBV15 to TRBJ1-1; 7 positions match TRBD1. This CDR3 region has 12 residues. In germline, CDR1 is LNHNV, CDR2 YYDKDF (reference sequence). V lost 4 bases, J lost 10 bases, and 6 bases stayed unmatched.